The rows below give T cell receptor beta chains drawn from one sample of a study of a mutant IDH1 vaccine in newly diagnosed glioma. Their specific antigens are unknown. Repertoires were generated with immunoSEQ multiplex PCR, while TCRdb's copy carries only in-frame clones and drops some. Of tens of thousands of clones listed, around 75% are singletons. Sequences were derived from PBMCs, sampled from a glioma patient whose treatment included an IDH1 peptide vaccine. These receptors were obtained from a man in his fifties or sixties with glioma. CDR3s include the opening cysteine and the closing phenylalanine or tryptophan. The D gene is left open where the match is weak. Size is stated for part of the rows, as once, few or many counts, or as a class when the clone is expanded.

TRBJ2-5,TRBV5-4,.,TRBD1,CASSLGQGQETQYF,TGTGCCAGCAGCCTGGGACAGGGCCAAGAGACCCAGTACTTC
TRBJ2-7,TRBV5-1,medium-sized,TRBD1,CASSLPGQGVEQYF,TGCGCCAGCAGCCTCCCGGGACAGGGCGTCGAGCAGTACTTC
TRBJ1-4,TRBV13,.,TRBD1,CASSFGQGAPNEKLFF,TGTGCCAGCAGCTTCGGACAGGGGGCCCCTAATGAAAAACTGTTTTTT
TRBJ2-2,TRBV30,once,TRBD2,CAWTLAGAGELFF,TGTGCCTGGACACTAGCGGGGGCCGGGGAGCTGTTTTTT
TRBJ1-1,TRBV14,.,.,CASSQATTNTEAFF,TGTGCCAGCAGCCAAGCTACGACGAACACTGAAGCTTTCTTT
TRBJ1-3,TRBV5-1,once,.,CASSVDSGNTIYF,TGCGCCAGCAGCGTAGACAGTGGAAACACCATATATTTT
TRBJ1-4,TRBV11-2,.,.,CASSLGVLTNEKLFF,TGTGCCAGCAGCTTAGGCGTCTTAACTAATGAAAAACTGTTTTTT
TRBJ2-3,TRBV6-4,.,TRBD2,CASSAAGEGTDTQYF,TGTGCCAGCAGTGCGGCGGGAGAGGGCACAGATACGCAGTATTTT
TRBJ2-1,TRBV9,.,TRBD1,CASSERGLGDEQFF,TGTGCCAGCAGCGAAAGGGGGCTGGGCGATGAGCAGTTCTTC
TRBJ2-1,TRBV7-4,.,TRBD1,CASSLGGRGPSPLYDVDEQFF,TGTGCCAGCAGCTTAGGGGGCAGGGGGCCTTCCCCCCTCTACGACGTCGATGAGCAGTTCTTC
TRBJ2-1,TRBV5-6,.,.,CASSLQQRRYNEQFF,TGTGCCAGCAGCTTACAACAGAGAAGGTACAATGAGCAGTTCTTC
TRBJ2-2,TRBV2,.,.,CASGEPYTGELFF,TGTGCCAGCGGGGAACCGTACACCGGGGAGCTGTTTTTT
TRBJ2-5,TRBV18,.,.,CASSSLGRGKKETQYF,TGTGCCAGCTCCTCACTGGGACGGGGAAAGAAGGAGACCCAGTACTTC
TRBJ1-1,TRBV5-4,.,TRBD1,CVVGTVNTEAFF,TGTGTCGTAGGGACAGTGAACACTGAAGCTTTCTTT
TRBJ2-7,TRBV7-3,.,TRBD1,CASSLGTGHGEQYF,TGTGCCAGCAGCCTCGGGACAGGGCATGGGGAGCAGTACTTC
TRBJ1-1,TRBV15,few,TRBD1,CATSRDPGGLNTEAFF,TGTGCCACCAGCAGAGACCCAGGGGGCCTCAACACTGAAGCTTTCTTT
TRBJ1-5,TRBV15,.,.,CATSSDWGGEDSNQPQHF,TGTGCCACCAGCAGCGATTGGGGGGGGGAAGATAGCAATCAGCCCCAGCATTTT
TRBJ1-5,TRBV7-9,.,.,CASSPGTSGAQPQHF,TGTGCCAGCAGCCCGGGGACATCGGGAGCCCAGCCCCAGCATTTT
TRBJ1-5,TRBV6-1,.,TRBD1,CASSVRTGSGQPQHF,TGTGCCAGCAGCGTTAGGACAGGTTCTGGACAGCCCCAGCATTTT
TRBJ2-5,TRBV5-1,.,.,CASSLVGGQETQYF,TGCGCCAGCAGCTTGGTAGGGGGACAAGAGACCCAGTACTTC
TRBJ1-1,TRBV2,.,.,CASQVGQAAFF,TGTGCCAGCCAGGTAGGGCAGGCGGCTTTCTTT
TRBJ2-2,TRBV7-9,few,.,CASSFSRPTIGGELFF,TGTGCCAGCAGCTTTTCACGACCCACTATAGGCGGGGAGCTGTTTTTT
TRBJ1-2,TRBV30,.,.,CAWSGEGGAYGYTF,TGTGCCTGGAGTGGGGAGGGTGGGGCTTATGGCTACACCTTC
TRBJ2-2,TRBV27,few,.,CASSLSGNRELFF,TGTGCCAGCAGTTTATCCGGCAACCGGGAGCTGTTTTTT
TRBJ2-1,TRBV7-7,.,.,CASSLGSGSGNEQFF,TGTGCTAGCAGCTTAGGATCAGGGTCCGGCAATGAGCAGTTCTTC
TRBJ2-7,TRBV19,.,.,CASSGTGRAYEQYF,TGTGCCAGTAGTGGAACAGGGCGGGCCTACGAGCAGTACTTC
TRBJ2-7,TRBV5-6,.,TRBD2,CASSWGTSGGSYEQYF,TGTGCCAGCAGCTGGGGGACTAGCGGGGGCTCCTACGAGCAGTACTTC
TRBJ2-3,TRBV29-1,.,.,CSVEDPFSTSVDTQYF,TGCAGCGTTGAAGATCCTTTCTCGACTAGTGTAGATACGCAGTATTTT
TRBJ1-2,TRBV7-9,.,.,CASSPTTNYGYTF,TGTGCCAGCAGCCCGACAACAAACTATGGCTACACCTTC
TRBJ1-1,TRBV6-5,.,TRBD1,CASSQGTAEATEAFF,TGTGCCAGCAGTCAAGGGACAGCGGAGGCCACTGAAGCTTTCTTT
TRBJ1-2,TRBV19,few,.,CASSYEGSWNYGYTF,TGTGCCAGTAGCTACGAAGGCAGCTGGAACTATGGCTACACCTTC
TRBJ1-1,TRBV5-1,.,TRBD1,CASSLGGQGNTEAFF,TGCGCCAGCAGCTTGGGGGGACAGGGTAACACTGAAGCTTTCTTT
TRBJ2-1,TRBV18,few,.,CASSPSFDEQFF,TGTGCCAGCTCACCGTCGTTCGATGAGCAGTTCTTC
TRBJ2-5,TRBV5-1,.,TRBD1,CASSLGTGREETQYF,TGCGCCAGCAGCCTGGGGACAGGGAGAGAAGAGACCCAGTACTTC
TRBJ1-5,TRBV15,few,.,CATSRDQGFSNQPQHF,TGTGCCACCAGCAGAGATCAGGGTTTCTCTAATCAGCCCCAGCATTTT
TRBJ1-2,TRBV7-2,.,TRBD1,CASSFDGTGGGYTF,TGTGCCAGCAGCTTTGACGGGACAGGGGGTGGCTACACCTTC
TRBJ2-1,TRBV4-2,.,TRBD2,CASSQDWAGGALNEQFF,TGTGCCAGCAGCCAAGATTGGGCCGGGGGGGCCCTCAATGAGCAGTTCTTC